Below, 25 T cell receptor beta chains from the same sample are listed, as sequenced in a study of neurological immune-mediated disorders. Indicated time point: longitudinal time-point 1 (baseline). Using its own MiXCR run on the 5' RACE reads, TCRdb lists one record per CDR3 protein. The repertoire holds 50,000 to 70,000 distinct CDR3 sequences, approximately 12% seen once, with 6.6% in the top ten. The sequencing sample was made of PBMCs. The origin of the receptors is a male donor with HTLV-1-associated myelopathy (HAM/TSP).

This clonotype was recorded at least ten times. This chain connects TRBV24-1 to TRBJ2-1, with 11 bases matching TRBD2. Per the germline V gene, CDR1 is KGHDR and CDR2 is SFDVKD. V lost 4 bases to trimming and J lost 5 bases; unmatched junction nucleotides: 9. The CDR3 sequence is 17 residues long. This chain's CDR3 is CATSDLAGGQGNNEQFF. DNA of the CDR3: TGTGCCACCAGTGACCTAGCGGGGGGCCAAGGCAACAATGAGCAGTTCTTC.

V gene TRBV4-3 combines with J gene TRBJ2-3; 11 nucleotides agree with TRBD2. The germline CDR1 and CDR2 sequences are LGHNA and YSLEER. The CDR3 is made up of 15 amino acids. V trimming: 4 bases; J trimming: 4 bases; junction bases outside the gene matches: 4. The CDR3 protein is CASSLLAGDADTQYF. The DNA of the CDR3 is TGCGCCAGCAGCCTACTAGCGGGGGATGCAGATACGCAGTATTTT.

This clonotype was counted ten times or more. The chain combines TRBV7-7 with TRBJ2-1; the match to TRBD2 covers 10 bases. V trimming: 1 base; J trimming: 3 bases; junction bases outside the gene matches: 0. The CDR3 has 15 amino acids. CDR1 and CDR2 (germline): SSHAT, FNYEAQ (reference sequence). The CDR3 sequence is CASSLERGGYNEQFF. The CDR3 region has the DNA TGTGCCAGCAGCTTAGAGCGGGGGGGCTACAATGAGCAGTTCTTC. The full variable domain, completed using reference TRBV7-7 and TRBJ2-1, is GAGVSQSPRYKVTKRGQDVTLRCDPISSHATLYWYQQALGQGPEFLTYFNYEAQPDKSGLPSDRFSAERPEGSISTLTIQRTEQRDSAMYRCASSLERGGYNEQFFGPGTRLTVL.

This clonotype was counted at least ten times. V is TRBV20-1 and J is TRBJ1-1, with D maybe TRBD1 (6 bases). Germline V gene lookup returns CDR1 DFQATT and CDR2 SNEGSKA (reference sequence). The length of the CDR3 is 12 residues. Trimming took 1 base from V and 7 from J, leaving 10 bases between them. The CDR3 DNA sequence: TGCAGTGCTAGAGTCCAGGGGATTGAAGCTTTCTTT. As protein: CSARVQGIEAFF.

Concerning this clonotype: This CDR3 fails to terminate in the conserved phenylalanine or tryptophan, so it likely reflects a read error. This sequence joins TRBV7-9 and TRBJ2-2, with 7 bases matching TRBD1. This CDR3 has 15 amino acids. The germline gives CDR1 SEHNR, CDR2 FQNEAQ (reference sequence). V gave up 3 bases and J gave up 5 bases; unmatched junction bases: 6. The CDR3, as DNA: TGTGCCAGCAGCTTGAGGACAGGTGAGACCGGGGAGCTGTTTTCT. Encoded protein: CASSLRTGETGELFS.

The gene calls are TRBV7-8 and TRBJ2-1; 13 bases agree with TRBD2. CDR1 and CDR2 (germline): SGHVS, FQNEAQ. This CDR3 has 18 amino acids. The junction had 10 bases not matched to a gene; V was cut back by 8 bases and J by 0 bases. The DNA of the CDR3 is TGTGCCAGCCGCGGACTAGCGGGGGCCCTGAGCTCCTACAATGAGCAGTTCTTC. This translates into CASRGLAGALSSYNEQFF.

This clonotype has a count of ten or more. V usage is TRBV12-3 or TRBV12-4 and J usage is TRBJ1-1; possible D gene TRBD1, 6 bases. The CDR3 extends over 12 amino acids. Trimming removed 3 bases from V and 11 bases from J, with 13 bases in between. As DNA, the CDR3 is TGTGCCAGCAGTTTCAAGGCAGGGGAGGCTTTCTTT. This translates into CASSFKAGEAFF.

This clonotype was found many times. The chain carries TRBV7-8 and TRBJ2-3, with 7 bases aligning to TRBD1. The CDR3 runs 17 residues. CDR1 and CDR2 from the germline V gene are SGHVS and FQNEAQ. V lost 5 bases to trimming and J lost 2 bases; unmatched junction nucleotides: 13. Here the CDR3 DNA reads TGTGCCAGCAGCCTCTGGACAGGCCGGGTCTCCACAGATACGCAGTATTTT. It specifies CASSLWTGRVSTDTQYF.

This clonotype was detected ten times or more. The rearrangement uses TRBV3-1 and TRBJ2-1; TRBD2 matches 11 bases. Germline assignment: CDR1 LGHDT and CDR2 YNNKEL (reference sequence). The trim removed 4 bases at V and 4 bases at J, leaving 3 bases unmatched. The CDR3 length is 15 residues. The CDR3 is CASSPRLAGYNEQFF. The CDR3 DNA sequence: TGTGCCAGCAGCCCCAGACTAGCGGGGTACAATGAGCAGTTCTTC.

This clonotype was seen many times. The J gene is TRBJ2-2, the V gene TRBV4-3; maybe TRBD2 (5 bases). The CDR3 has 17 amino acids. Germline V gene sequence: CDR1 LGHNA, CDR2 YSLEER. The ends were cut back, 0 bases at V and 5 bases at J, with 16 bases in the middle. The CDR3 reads CASSQDPPHGGTGELFF. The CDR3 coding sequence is TGCGCCAGCAGCCAAGACCCGCCCCACGGCGGGACCGGGGAGCTGTTTTTT.

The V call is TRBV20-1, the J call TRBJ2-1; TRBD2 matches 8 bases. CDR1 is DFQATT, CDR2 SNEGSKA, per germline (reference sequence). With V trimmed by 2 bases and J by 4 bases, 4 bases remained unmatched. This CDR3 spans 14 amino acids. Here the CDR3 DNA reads TGCAGTGCTAGATGGCCTAGCGGGTACAATGAGCAGTTCTTC. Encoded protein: CSARWPSGYNEQFF.

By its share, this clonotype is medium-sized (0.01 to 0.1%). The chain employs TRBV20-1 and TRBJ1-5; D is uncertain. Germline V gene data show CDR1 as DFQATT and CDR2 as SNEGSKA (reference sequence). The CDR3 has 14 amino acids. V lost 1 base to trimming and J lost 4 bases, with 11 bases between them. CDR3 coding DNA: TGCAGTGCTAGAGCAAGCGGGAGAAATCAGCCCCAGCATTTT. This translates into CSARASGRNQPQHF.

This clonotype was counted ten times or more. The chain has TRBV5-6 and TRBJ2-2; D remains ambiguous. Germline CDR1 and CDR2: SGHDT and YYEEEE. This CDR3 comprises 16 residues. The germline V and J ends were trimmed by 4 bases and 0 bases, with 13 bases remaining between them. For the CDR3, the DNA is TGTGCCAGCAGCCTTACTCTTGGGGCGAACACCGGGGAGCTGTTTTTT. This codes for CASSLTLGANTGELFF.

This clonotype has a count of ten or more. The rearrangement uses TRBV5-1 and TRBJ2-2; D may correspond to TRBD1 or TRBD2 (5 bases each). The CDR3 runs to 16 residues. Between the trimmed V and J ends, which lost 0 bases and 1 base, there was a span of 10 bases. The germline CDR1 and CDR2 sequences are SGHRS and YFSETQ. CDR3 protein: CASSLGRGVNTGELFF. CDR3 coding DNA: TGCGCCAGCAGCTTGGGTCGAGGGGTGAACACCGGGGAGCTGTTTTTT.

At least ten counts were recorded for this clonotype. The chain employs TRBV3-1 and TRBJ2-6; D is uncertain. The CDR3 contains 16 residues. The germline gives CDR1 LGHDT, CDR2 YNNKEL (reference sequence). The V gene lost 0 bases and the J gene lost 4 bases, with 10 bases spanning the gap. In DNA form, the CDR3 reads TGTGCCAGCAGCCAAGATGACCCAACCGGGGCCAACGTCCTGACTTTC. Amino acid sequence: CASSQDDPTGANVLTF.

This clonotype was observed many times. The CDR3 sequence is CASSFGTGPYGYTF. CDR3 sequence (DNA): TGCGCCAGCAGCTTTGGGACAGGGCCCTATGGCTACACCTTC. The chain has TRBV5-1 and TRBJ1-2; 9 positions agree with TRBD1. Per germline, CDR1 SGHRS and CDR2 YFSETQ. Trimming took 2 bases from V and 4 from J; bases not matched to a gene: 3. The CDR3 is 14 residues long.

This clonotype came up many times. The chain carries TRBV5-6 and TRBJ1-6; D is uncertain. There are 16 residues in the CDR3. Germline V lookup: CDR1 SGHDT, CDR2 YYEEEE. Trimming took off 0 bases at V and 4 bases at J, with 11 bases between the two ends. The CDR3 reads CASSLDISRYNSPLHF. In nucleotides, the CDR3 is TGTGCCAGCAGCTTGGATATCAGCCGTTATAATTCACCCCTCCACTTT. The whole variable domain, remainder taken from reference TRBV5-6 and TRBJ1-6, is DAGVTQSPTHLIKTRGQQVTLRCSPKSGHDTVSWYQQALGQGPQFIFQYYEEEERQRGNFPDRFSGHQFPNYSSELNVNALLLGDSALYLCASSLDISRYNSPLHFGNGTRLTVT.

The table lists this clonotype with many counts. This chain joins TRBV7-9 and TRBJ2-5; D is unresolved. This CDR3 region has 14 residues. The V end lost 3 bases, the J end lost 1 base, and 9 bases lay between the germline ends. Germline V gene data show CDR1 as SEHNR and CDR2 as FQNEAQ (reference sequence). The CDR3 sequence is CASSLGGVQETQYF. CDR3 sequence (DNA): TGTGCCAGCAGCTTGGGTGGGGTCCAAGAGACCCAGTACTTC. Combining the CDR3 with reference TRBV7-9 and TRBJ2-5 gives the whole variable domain DTGVSQNPRHKITKRGQNVTFRCDPISEHNRLYWYRQTLGQGPEFLTYFQNEAQLEKSRLLSDRFSAERPKGSFSTLEIQRTEQGDSAMYLCASSLGGVQETQYFGPGTRLLVL.

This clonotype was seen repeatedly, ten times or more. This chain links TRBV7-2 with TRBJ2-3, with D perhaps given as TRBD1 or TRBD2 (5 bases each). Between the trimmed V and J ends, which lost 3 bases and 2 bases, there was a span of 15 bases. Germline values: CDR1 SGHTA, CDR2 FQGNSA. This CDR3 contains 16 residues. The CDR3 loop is CASSLGLRGSTDTQYF. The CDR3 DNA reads TGTGCCAGCAGCTTGGGGCTCCGGGGATCCACAGATACGCAGTATTTT.

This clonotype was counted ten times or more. Here the CDR3 DNA reads TGTGCCAGCAGCGGACAGCCAAAAGGGTTCGGTGAGCAGTTCTTC. This translates into CASSGQPKGFGEQFF. The genes are TRBV7-2 and TRBJ2-1; D perhaps matches TRBD1 (6 bases). CDR3 size: 15 residues. The germline V gene has CDR1 SGHTA and CDR2 FQGNSA. Deletions cut 5 bases from V and 9 bases from J, with 20 bases between.

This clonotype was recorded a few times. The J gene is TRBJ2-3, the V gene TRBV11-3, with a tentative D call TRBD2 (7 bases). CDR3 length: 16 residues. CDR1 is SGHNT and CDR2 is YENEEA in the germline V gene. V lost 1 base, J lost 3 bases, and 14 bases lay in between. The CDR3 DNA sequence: TGTGCCAGCAGCTTAGGTGGGGGGGCGGGGACAGATACGCAGTATTTT. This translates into CASSLGGGAGTDTQYF.

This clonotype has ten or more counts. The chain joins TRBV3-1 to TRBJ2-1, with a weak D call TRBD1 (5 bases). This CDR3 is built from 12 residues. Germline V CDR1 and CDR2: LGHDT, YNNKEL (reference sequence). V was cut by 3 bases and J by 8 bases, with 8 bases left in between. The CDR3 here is CASSHEGDEQFF. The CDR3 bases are TGTGCCAGCAGCCATGAAGGGGATGAGCAGTTCTTC.

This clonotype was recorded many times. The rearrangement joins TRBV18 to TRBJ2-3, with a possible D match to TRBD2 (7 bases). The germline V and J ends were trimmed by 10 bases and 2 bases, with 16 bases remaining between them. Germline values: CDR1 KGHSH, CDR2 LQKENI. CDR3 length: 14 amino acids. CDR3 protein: CATLRGGFTDTQYF. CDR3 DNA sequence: TGTGCCACCCTAAGGGGGGGCTTCACAGATACGCAGTATTTT.

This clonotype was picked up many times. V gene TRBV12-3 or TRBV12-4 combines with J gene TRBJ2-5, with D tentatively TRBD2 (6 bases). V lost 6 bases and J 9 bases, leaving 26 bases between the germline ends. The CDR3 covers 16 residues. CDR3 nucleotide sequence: TGTGCCAGCAGGGGGCCCCGGGGACTTGGGGCGGCGGCCCAGTACTTC. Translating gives CASRGPRGLGAAAQYF.

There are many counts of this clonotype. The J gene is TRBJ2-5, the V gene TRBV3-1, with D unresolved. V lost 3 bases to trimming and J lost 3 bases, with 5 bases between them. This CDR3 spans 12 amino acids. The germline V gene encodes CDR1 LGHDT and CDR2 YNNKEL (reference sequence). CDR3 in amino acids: CASSHREETQYF. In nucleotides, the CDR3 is TGTGCCAGCAGCCACCGAGAAGAGACCCAGTACTTC.